The next 20 T cell receptor beta chains were all read from a single sample in a study of response to subunit inactivated influenza vaccine. Each CDR3 protein is one row after TCRdb ran MiXCR on the RT-PCR reads. The profile covers 450,000 to 600,000 distinct CDR3 sequences, with roughly 7.6% appearing a single time and 13% taken by the ten largest. The sequencing used PBMCs from blood, collected about 23 months after vaccination. The receptors here all came from a man in his fifties or sixties who received an inactivated influenza vaccine.

This clonotype was picked up many times. The genes are TRBV12-3 or TRBV12-4 and TRBJ1-1; 7 nucleotides line up with TRBD1. CDR3 length: 14 residues. The V segment lost 6 bases and the J segment 0 bases; nucleotides outside the gene matches: 4. The CDR3 reads CASRQGQLNTEAFF. For the CDR3, the DNA is TGTGCCAGCAGGCAGGGACAGCTGAACACTGAAGCTTTCTTT.

This clonotype occurred many times. This chain joins TRBV7-2 and TRBJ2-7; 7 bases are shared with TRBD1. The CDR3 has 14 residues. Germline lookup yields CDR1 SGHTA and CDR2 FQGNSA. The V gene end was trimmed by 5 bases and the J gene end by 0 bases; junction bases not matched to a gene: 4. CDR3 in amino acids: CASSGRDSSYEQYF. CDR3 DNA sequence: TGTGCCAGCAGCGGTCGGGACAGCTCCTACGAGCAGTACTTC.

In this sample, this clonotype turned up many times. The gene calls are TRBV5-1 and TRBJ2-3, with 15 bases aligning to TRBD2. The ends lost 4 bases at V and 5 bases at J; junction bases unmatched: 5. Germline CDR1 is SGHRS and CDR2 is YFSETQ. The length of the CDR3 is 16 residues. The CDR3 DNA follows: TGCGCCAGCAGCCAGGGACTAGCGGGGGGTGGAGATACGCAGTATTTT. Translated, it gives CASSQGLAGGGDTQYF.

This chain uses TRBV5-1 with TRBJ2-1; D tentatively reads TRBD1 or TRBD2 (5 bases each). Germline V lookup: CDR1 SGHRS, CDR2 YFSETQ. This CDR3 is built from 14 residues. Trimming pared 6 bases from V and 10 bases from J, leaving 20 bases between. CDR3: CASTLDLRGSEQFF. CDR3 sequence (DNA): TGCGCCAGCACTCTTGATCTGAGGGGCAGCGAGCAGTTCTTC.

This clonotype was observed at least ten times. The chain combines TRBV18 with TRBJ2-1, with no clear D. The CDR3 loop spans 17 amino acids. V was cut by 2 bases and J by 4 bases, with 18 bases left in between. Germline V gene lookup returns CDR1 KGHSH and CDR2 LQKENI. CDR3 protein: CASSPRPGEASYNEQFF. DNA for the CDR3: TGTGCCAGCTCACCAAGGCCGGGCGAGGCTTCTTACAATGAGCAGTTCTTC.

This clonotype was counted at least ten times. The chain joins TRBV9 to TRBJ1-3; a weak D match, TRBD1 (5 bases). The V gene lost 2 bases and the J gene lost 4 bases, with 16 bases spanning the gap. Germline V gene sequence: CDR1 SGDLS, CDR2 YYNGEE. The CDR3 has 16 amino acids. CDR3 in DNA: TGTGCCAGCAGCGTGGAGCCCGGCGGGGCAGGAAACACCATATATTTT. It codes for CASSVEPGGAGNTIYF. Drawing the rest from reference TRBV9 and TRBJ1-3, the complete variable domain is DSGVTQTPKHLITATGQRVTLRCSPRSGDLSVYWYQQSLDQGLQFLIQYYNGEERAKGNILERFSAQQFPDLHSELNLSSLELGDSALYFCASSVEPGGAGNTIYFGEGSWLTVV.

The chain employs TRBV12-3 or TRBV12-4 and TRBJ2-1; 11 nucleotides match TRBD2. V shed 6 bases and J 0 bases; nucleotides not matched to a gene: 10. The CDR3 is 18 amino acids. As DNA, the CDR3 is TGTGCCAGCAGACCTCCGCCTGGACTAGCGGGCTCCTACAATGAGCAGTTCTTC. Its translation is CASRPPPGLAGSYNEQFF.

This clonotype has only a few counts. The V gene is TRBV4-3, the J gene TRBJ2-7; perhaps TRBD2 as D (5 bases). V lost 3 bases and J 1 base, leaving 13 bases between the germline ends. This CDR3 has 15 residues. The V gene's germline CDR1 is LGHNA and CDR2 YSLEER. The CDR3 reads CASSQSRVGSYEQYF. The DNA of the CDR3 is TGCGCCAGCAGCCAGTCGCGGGTTGGGTCCTACGAGCAGTACTTC.

The chain employs TRBV20-1 and TRBJ1-1; perhaps TRBD1 as D (5 bases). CDR1 and CDR2 from the germline V gene are DFQATT and SNEGSKA (reference sequence). The CDR3 sequence is 12 residues long. V was clipped by 7 bases and J by 4 bases, with 13 bases between them. The CDR3 nucleotides read TGCAGTGTGTCGGAAAGGGGCACTGAAGCTTTCTTT. Its translation is CSVSERGTEAFF.

Ten or more counts support this clonotype. The chain links TRBV10-3 to TRBJ2-1; possible D gene TRBD1, 6 bases. CDR1 is ENHRY, CDR2 SYGVKD, per germline. CDR3 length equals 14 residues. Trimming pared 6 bases from V and 1 base from J, leaving 10 bases between. Here the CDR3 DNA reads TGTGCCATCAGGAGCAGGGGTTCCTACAATGAGCAGTTCTTC. It translates to CAIRSRGSYNEQFF.

This clonotype was seen repeatedly, ten times or more. The chain employs TRBV28 and TRBJ2-3; a weak D match, TRBD1 (5 bases). The CDR3 totals 14 residues. Per germline, CDR1 MDHEN and CDR2 SYDVKM. Trimming shortened V by 3 bases and J by 2 bases, and 9 bases separated the two germline ends. This CDR3 reads CASSFWTNTDTQYF. The CDR3 region has the DNA TGTGCCAGCAGTTTTTGGACAAACACAGATACGCAGTATTTT.

The V call is TRBV20-1, the J call TRBJ2-3; D may be TRBD1 (6 bases). V lost 3 bases to trimming and J lost 6 bases, with 22 bases between them. This CDR3 is 16 amino acids long. Germline V gene data show CDR1 as DFQATT and CDR2 as SNEGSKA (reference sequence). The CDR3 sequence is CSASLDSAQGSDTQYF. DNA of the CDR3: TGCAGTGCTAGTCTTGATTCGGCGCAGGGGTCGGATACGCAGTATTTT.

The rearrangement joins TRBV7-9 to TRBJ1-2, with 7 nucleotides matching TRBD1. Germline V gene data show CDR1 as SEHNR and CDR2 as FQNEAQ (reference sequence). CDR3 size: 17 residues. The V and J ends lost 5 bases and 1 base, in that order; junction bases with no gene match: 13. The CDR3 reads CASSPLDRRTINYGYTF. The CDR3 nucleotides read TGTGCCAGCAGCCCCCTGGACAGGCGAACTATTAACTATGGCTACACCTTC. Variable domain in full (rest from reference TRBV7-9 and TRBJ1-2): DTGVSQNPRHKITKRGQNVTFRCDPISEHNRLYWYRQTLGQGPEFLTYFQNEAQLEKSRLLSDRFSAERPKGSFSTLEIQRTEQGDSAMYLCASSPLDRRTINYGYTFGSGTRLTVV.

This CDR3 is CASSLTSGLAKSSGANVLTF. In DNA form, the CDR3 reads TGCGCCAGCAGCTTGACCTCAGGGCTAGCGAAGAGCTCTGGGGCCAACGTCCTGACTTTC. This chain uses TRBV5-1 with TRBJ2-6; tentative D call: TRBD2 (6 bases). Germline CDR1 SGHRS, CDR2 YFSETQ. Trimming stripped 1 base from V and 0 bases from J, with 20 bases between. The CDR3 spans 20 residues. The full variable domain, with the rest looked up from reference TRBV5-1 and TRBJ2-6, is KAGVTQTPRYLIKTRGQQVTLSCSPISGHRSVSWYQQTPGQGLQFLFEYFSETQRNKGNFPGRFSGRQFSNSRSEMNVSTLELGDSALYLCASSLTSGLAKSSGANVLTFGAGSRLTVL.

This clonotype was detected a few times. V and J are TRBV6-5 and TRBJ2-7; no firm D call. Trimming took 0 bases from V and 4 from J, leaving 22 bases between them. Germline lookup yields CDR1 MNHEY and CDR2 SVGAGI. This CDR3 is built from 18 residues. CDR3 bases: TGTGCCAGCAGTTACTCGGTTTCCAAACACCTGCCCAGATACGAGCAGTACTTC. Translated, it gives CASSYSVSKHLPRYEQYF.

The chain is built from TRBV4-3 and TRBJ2-1; 11 bases are a match to TRBD2. J gave up 3 bases and V 0 bases, and 1 base lay outside the gene matches. The germline V gene has CDR1 LGHNA and CDR2 YSLEER. The CDR3 covers 16 residues. In nucleotides, the CDR3 is TGCGCCAGCAGCCAAGATCTAGCGGGGGGCTACAATGAGCAGTTCTTC. As protein: CASSQDLAGGYNEQFF.

The genes are TRBV7-8 and TRBJ2-7; 9 bases are a match to TRBD1. Germline trimming cut 1 base from V and 3 bases from J; bases unmatched to any gene: 10. Germline CDR1 SGHVS, CDR2 FQNEAQ. The CDR3 loop spans 17 amino acids. DNA of the CDR3: TGTGCCAGCAGCTTAGGGACCAGCGGGACAGGGAACTACGAGCAGTACTTC. Protein: CASSLGTSGTGNYEQYF. Complete variable domain (other parts from reference TRBV7-8 and TRBJ2-7): GAGVSQSPRYKVAKRGQDVALRCDPISGHVSLFWYQQALGQGPEFLTYFQNEAQLDKSGLPSDRFFAERPEGSVSTLKIQRTQQEDSAVYLCASSLGTSGTGNYEQYFGPGTRLTVT.

This clonotype has at least ten counts. J is TRBJ2-2 and V is TRBV7-2; D not certain. Trimming left V 1 base short and J 2 bases short, with 11 bases between. The germline gives CDR1 SGHTA, CDR2 FQGNSA. This CDR3 contains 16 residues. In nucleotides, the CDR3 is TGTGCCAGCAGCTTAGGGTGGCTAGTTAACACCGGGGAGCTGTTTTTT. This codes for CASSLGWLVNTGELFF.

V gene TRBV7-9 combines with J gene TRBJ2-5; no firm D call. The V end was cut by 8 bases, the J end by 3 bases, with 7 bases between. Germline CDR1 is SEHNR and CDR2 is FQNEAQ (reference sequence). The CDR3 contains 11 residues. The CDR3 bases are TGTGCCAGCGGTCGTGAAGAGACCCAGTACTTC. Protein sequence: CASGREETQYF.

The sample holds many counts of this clonotype. The gene calls are TRBV12-3 or TRBV12-4 and TRBJ1-3, with D uncertain. Deletions cut 3 bases from V and 5 bases from J, with 11 bases between. The CDR3 is made up of 14 amino acids. In DNA, the CDR3 is TGTGCCAGCAGTTTTTTAGGTGTCCGAAACACCATATATTTT. This translates into CASSFLGVRNTIYF.